The clone carrying this T cell receptor beta chain was observed a few times. The source of the sample is a study of neoadjuvant anti-PD-1 for oral cavity cancer. About the study: Nivolumab at 3 mg/kg was mostly given biweekly, three to four doses, pre-surgery.

Measured with immunoSEQ multiplex PCR; TCRdb has only the in-frame clones, and not every one. The top ten clones hold about 16% of a sample with over 20,000 clones, about 27% of them seen once. Germline V lookup: CDR1 SGHDT, CDR2 YYEEEE. V lost 4 bases and J 0 bases, leaving 13 bases between the germline ends. The CDR3 loop spans 16 amino acids. The time point here: after neoadjuvant nivolumab, at surgical resection. This clonotype originated in a person aged 35-79 years with oral cavity squamous cell carcinoma. The genes are TRBV5-6 and TRBJ1-4; D perhaps matches TRBD1 (5 bases). This specimen consisted of tumor tissue, obtained after nivolumab (anti-PD-1) treatment. The CDR3 here is CASSTYRTATNEKLFF. CDR3 in DNA: TGTGCCAGCAGCACCTACAGGACGGCAACTAATGAAAAACTGTTTTTT.